The clone carrying this T cell receptor beta chain occurred many times. This sample was included in a study of T cell repertoires in cytomegalovirus infection. One entry per CDR3 protein results from TCRdb running MiXCR on the reads. The sample contains approximately 250,000 distinct CDR3 sequences, 5% to 8.5% of which appear only once. The CDR3 has 12 amino acids. V shed 10 bases and J 6 bases; nucleotides not matched to a gene: 6. Per the germline V gene, CDR1 is MDHEN and CDR2 is SYDVKM. The sequence came from a human donor in good health (CMV status not recorded). Some clones in this sample may be carry-over from other donors' samples. The sample taken for sequencing was PBMCs. The V gene is TRBV28, the J gene TRBJ1-2; 9 positions match TRBD1. The CDR3 nucleotides are TGTGCCACTGGGGGACAGGGCCATGGCTACACCTTC. This translates into CATGGQGHGYTF.